A selection of T cell receptor beta chains follows, all from one sample in a study of shared clonotypes between healthy human individuals. The protocol was immunoSEQ multiplex PCR, while the TCRdb copy is restricted to in-frame clones and leaves out a portion. Here the sample spans roughly 590,000 clones, 95% being singletons. Sequenced input: naive CD8+ T cells sorted from blood. The receptor set was obtained from a woman aged 25 to 45 in good health. The CDR3 runs from the conserved cysteine through the conserved F or W. A D gene is named only where the DNA matches it firmly. Clone size is given for some rows only: seen once, a few or many times, or a class if the clone is expanded.

v_call	clone_size	j_call	d_call	cdr3_length	cdr3_nt	cdr3_aa
TRBV29-1	NA	TRBJ2-5	TRBD1	16	TGCAGCGTTGAACGAGGGATGGACAGGTACCAAGAGACCCAGTACTTC	CSVERGMDRYQETQYF
TRBV10-3	NA	TRBJ1-2	TRBD1	16	TGTGCCATCAGTGAGTCGGCCGGGACAGCTAACTATGGCTACACCTTC	CAISESAGTANYGYTF
TRBV6-5	NA	TRBJ2-1	NA	14	TGTGCCAGCAGTTACAGGGGGGCCTACAATGAGCAGTTCTTC	CASSYRGAYNEQFF
TRBV6-1	NA	TRBJ2-7	TRBD1	13	TGTGCCGGACGAAGGGACAGCTCCTACGAGCAGTACTTC	CAGRRDSSYEQYF
TRBV9	NA	TRBJ2-3	NA	17	TGTGCCAGCAGCGTAGCTTGGCAGCCCCCGGGCACAGATACGCAGTATTTT	CASSVAWQPPGTDTQYF
TRBV7-3	NA	TRBJ2-2	TRBD1	15	TGTGCCAGCAGGCAGACAGGGGCGAACACCGGGGAGCTGTTTTTT	CASRQTGANTGELFF
TRBV5-4	NA	TRBJ2-7	NA	16	TGTGCCAGCAGCTTGACCGCTGGGACATCCCCCTACGAGCAGTACTTC	CASSLTAGTSPYEQYF
TRBV9	NA	TRBJ1-1	NA	14	TGTGCCAGCAGCGGGGGGGAAGTAAACACTGAAGCTTTCTTT	CASSGGEVNTEAFF
TRBV28	NA	TRBJ1-2	TRBD1	13	TGTGCCAGCAGTACAGGGGGCAACTATGGCTACACCTTC	CASSTGGNYGYTF
TRBV6-1	NA	TRBJ1-2	NA	13	TGTGCCAGCAGTGTTACGGATACCTATGGCTACACCTTC	CASSVTDTYGYTF
TRBV5-6	NA	TRBJ2-4	NA	13	TGTGCCAGCAGCCATAGCCTGGACGACATTCAGTACTTC	CASSHSLDDIQYF
TRBV19	NA	TRBJ2-1	TRBD2	16	TGTGCCAGTAACAAACAGCGGGAGGGCCTCCACAATGAGCAGTTCTTC	CASNKQREGLHNEQFF
TRBV15	NA	TRBJ1-4	NA	15	TGTGCCACCAGCAAGGGGCACGCCGCAAATGAAAAACTGTTTTTT	CATSKGHAANEKLFF
TRBV2	NA	TRBJ1-2	NA	13	TGTGCCAGGGAGGGGCGGCGGATTGATGGCTACACCTTC	CAREGRRIDGYTF
TRBV13	NA	TRBJ2-4	NA	12	TGTGCCAGCAGCCCCGGTGGACTCATTCAGTACTTC	CASSPGGLIQYF
TRBV27	NA	TRBJ2-7	TRBD2	16	TGTGCCAGCAGTTTATCTGGCGGGAGAGGCTTTGACGAGCAGTACTTC	CASSLSGGRGFDEQYF
TRBV28	NA	TRBJ2-3	TRBD2	13	TGTGCCAGCCGGTTCCCTAGCGGGGATACGCAGTATTTT	CASRFPSGDTQYF
TRBV27	once	TRBJ2-2	NA	13	TGTGCCAGCAGTTTGCAGGGTCTCGGGGAGCTGTTTTTT	CASSLQGLGELFF
TRBV15	NA	TRBJ2-1	NA	17	TGTGCCACCAGCAGTAGACAGGCCGACAGCTCCTACAATGAGCAGTTCTTC	CATSSRQADSSYNEQFF
TRBV27	NA	TRBJ2-3	NA	11	TGTGCCAGCAGTAGGACCGATACGCAGTATTTT	CASSRTDTQYF
TRBV28	once	TRBJ2-7	TRBD2	14	TGTGCCAGCACCGAGACTAGCGGGAAGTACGAGCAGTACTTC	CASTETSGKYEQYF
TRBV20-1	few	TRBJ2-1	NA	11	TGCAGTGCTAGACTAGTCAATGAGCAGTTCTTC	CSARLVNEQFF
TRBV28	NA	TRBJ2-1	TRBD2	12	TGTGCCAGCAGCCCGGGGGGTGTTGAGCAGTTCTTC	CASSPGGVEQFF
TRBV6-1	NA	TRBJ2-1	TRBD2	15	TGTGCCAGCAGTGAAGTGGGACTAGCCTACAATGAGCAGTTCTTC	CASSEVGLAYNEQFF
TRBV19	NA	TRBJ1-1	NA	14	TGTGCCAGTAGTATGGACACCGGAGGTCCTGAAGCTTTCTTT	CASSMDTGGPEAFF
TRBV5-4	NA	TRBJ1-2	NA	13	TGTGCCAGCAGCCCCGGGACAACCGCGGGCTACACCTTC	CASSPGTTAGYTF
TRBV6-4	NA	TRBJ1-1	NA	15	TGTGCCAGCAGTGAATCTGACAATTCCAACACTGAAGCTTTCTTT	CASSESDNSNTEAFF
TRBV9	NA	TRBJ1-1	NA	15	TGTGCCAGCAGCGTAGGGGGGGCTATCAACACTGAAGCTTTCTTT	CASSVGGAINTEAFF
TRBV30	NA	TRBJ2-7	NA	13	TGTGCCTGGAGTGTGGACAGCTCCTACGAGCAGTACTTC	CAWSVDSSYEQYF
TRBV28	NA	TRBJ2-7	NA	13	TGTGCCAGCATTCCGGTTGGGTCCTACGAGCAGTACTTC	CASIPVGSYEQYF
TRBV28	NA	TRBJ2-1	NA	14	TGTGCCAGCAGCCCCGGAGGAGAACGCCATGAGCAGTTCTTC	CASSPGGERHEQFF
TRBV9	NA	TRBJ2-7	NA	14	TGTGCCAGCAGCGTAGAGGGCAATTCCTACGAGCAGTACTTC	CASSVEGNSYEQYF
TRBV28	NA	TRBJ2-3	TRBD2	19	TGTGCCAGCAGTTCATCTTTTCCGGGACTAGCGGGAGGACCGTCCACGCAGTATTTT	CASSSSFPGLAGGPSTQYF
TRBV9	NA	TRBJ1-1	TRBD1	14	TGTGCCAGCAGTACAGGGACAGGGTCCTCTGAAGCTTTCTTT	CASSTGTGSSEAFF
TRBV11-2	NA	TRBJ2-2	NA	18	TGTGCCAGCAGCTTAACACCCGCGCGGGGACTTAACACCGGGGAGCTGTTTTTT	CASSLTPARGLNTGELFF
TRBV7-9	NA	TRBJ2-5	NA	17	TGTGCCAGCAGCTCCGCCCCCGACCGAGACAGAGAAGAGACCCAGTACTTC	CASSSAPDRDREETQYF
TRBV29-1	NA	TRBJ1-1	NA	15	TGCAGCGCGGAGGGGGGGCGTTTGAGGAACACTGAAGCTTTCTTT	CSAEGGRLRNTEAFF
TRBV15	NA	TRBJ2-7	TRBD1	15	TGTGCCACCAGCACCCGGACAGGGGTTATTTACGAGCAGTACTTC	CATSTRTGVIYEQYF
TRBV5-4	NA	TRBJ2-2	NA	13	TGTGCCAGCAGCTCTGGGGCTTCCGGGGAGCTGTTTTTT	CASSSGASGELFF
TRBV6-1	NA	TRBJ2-7	NA	14	TGTGCCAGCAGTGAGTCTCGGCCTTCCTACGAGCAGTACTTC	CASSESRPSYEQYF
TRBV4-1	NA	TRBJ2-3	NA	15	TGCGCCAGCAGCTCCGACTGGCCCGGCGCGAATACGCAGTATTTT	CASSSDWPGANTQYF
TRBV21-1	NA	TRBJ2-5	NA	16	TGTGCCAGCAGCAAATCTTTCACTGGGGGGGAGAAGACCCAGTACTTC	CASSKSFTGGEKTQYF
TRBV4-1	NA	TRBJ2-1	NA	14	TGCGCCAGCAGCCAAGATAGGAGGGGTAATGAGCAGTTCTTC	CASSQDRRGNEQFF
TRBV13	NA	TRBJ1-2	NA	14	TGTGCCAGCAGCTTAGTGGGGCAGGGTAAAGGCTACACCTTC	CASSLVGQGKGYTF
TRBV6-5	NA	TRBJ2-3	TRBD2	14	TGTGCCAGCAGTTACGCGGGACTAAAAGATACGCAGTATTTT	CASSYAGLKDTQYF
TRBV6-5	NA	TRBJ1-5	NA	14	TGTGCCAGCTCAGGCAATTTTGTGGGTCAGCCCCAGCATTTT	CASSGNFVGQPQHF
TRBV28	NA	TRBJ1-5	NA	13	TGTGCCAGCAGGGACCAGGTTAATCAGCCCCAGCATTTT	CASRDQVNQPQHF
TRBV9	NA	TRBJ2-2	TRBD1	18	TGTGCCAGCACTTCAGGGGGAACAGGGATCACGGACACCGGGGAGCTGTTTTTT	CASTSGGTGITDTGELFF
TRBV28	NA	TRBJ2-4	NA	14	TGTGCCAGCAGGCCCGCCGGTGAGTTCCACATTCAGTACTTC	CASRPAGEFHIQYF
TRBV4-1	once	TRBJ2-3	TRBD2	15	TGCGCCAGCAGCCAAGCGCTAGCGGGAGCAGATACGCAGTATTTT	CASSQALAGADTQYF
TRBV4-1	NA	TRBJ2-7	TRBD1	15	TGCGCCAGCAGCCAGCCCGGGACAGCAGCCTACGAGCAGTACTTC	CASSQPGTAAYEQYF
TRBV28	NA	TRBJ1-1	NA	14	TGTGCCAGCAGTTTCTCCCAGTGGGGCACTGAAGCTTTCTTT	CASSFSQWGTEAFF
TRBV27	NA	TRBJ1-2	NA	13	TGTGCCAGCAGCCCAGGGGTTAGTTATGGCTACACCTTC	CASSPGVSYGYTF
TRBV18	NA	TRBJ2-2	TRBD1	17	TGTGCCAGCTCAGCCTACGAGACAGGGGTTAGCACCGGGGAGCTGTTTTTT	CASSAYETGVSTGELFF
TRBV7-3	NA	TRBJ2-3	TRBD2	18	TGTGCCAGCAGCTTGTCACAAGCGGGACTAGGGCTGGCAGATACGCAGTATTTT	CASSLSQAGLGLADTQYF
TRBV5-6	once	TRBJ2-1	TRBD2	14	TGTGCCAGCAGCTTACTAGCGTACTACAATGAGCAGTTCTTC	CASSLLAYYNEQFF
TRBV27	NA	TRBJ2-7	NA	14	TGTGCCAGCAGTTTAACTTCGGGAATCTACGAGCAGTACTTC	CASSLTSGIYEQYF